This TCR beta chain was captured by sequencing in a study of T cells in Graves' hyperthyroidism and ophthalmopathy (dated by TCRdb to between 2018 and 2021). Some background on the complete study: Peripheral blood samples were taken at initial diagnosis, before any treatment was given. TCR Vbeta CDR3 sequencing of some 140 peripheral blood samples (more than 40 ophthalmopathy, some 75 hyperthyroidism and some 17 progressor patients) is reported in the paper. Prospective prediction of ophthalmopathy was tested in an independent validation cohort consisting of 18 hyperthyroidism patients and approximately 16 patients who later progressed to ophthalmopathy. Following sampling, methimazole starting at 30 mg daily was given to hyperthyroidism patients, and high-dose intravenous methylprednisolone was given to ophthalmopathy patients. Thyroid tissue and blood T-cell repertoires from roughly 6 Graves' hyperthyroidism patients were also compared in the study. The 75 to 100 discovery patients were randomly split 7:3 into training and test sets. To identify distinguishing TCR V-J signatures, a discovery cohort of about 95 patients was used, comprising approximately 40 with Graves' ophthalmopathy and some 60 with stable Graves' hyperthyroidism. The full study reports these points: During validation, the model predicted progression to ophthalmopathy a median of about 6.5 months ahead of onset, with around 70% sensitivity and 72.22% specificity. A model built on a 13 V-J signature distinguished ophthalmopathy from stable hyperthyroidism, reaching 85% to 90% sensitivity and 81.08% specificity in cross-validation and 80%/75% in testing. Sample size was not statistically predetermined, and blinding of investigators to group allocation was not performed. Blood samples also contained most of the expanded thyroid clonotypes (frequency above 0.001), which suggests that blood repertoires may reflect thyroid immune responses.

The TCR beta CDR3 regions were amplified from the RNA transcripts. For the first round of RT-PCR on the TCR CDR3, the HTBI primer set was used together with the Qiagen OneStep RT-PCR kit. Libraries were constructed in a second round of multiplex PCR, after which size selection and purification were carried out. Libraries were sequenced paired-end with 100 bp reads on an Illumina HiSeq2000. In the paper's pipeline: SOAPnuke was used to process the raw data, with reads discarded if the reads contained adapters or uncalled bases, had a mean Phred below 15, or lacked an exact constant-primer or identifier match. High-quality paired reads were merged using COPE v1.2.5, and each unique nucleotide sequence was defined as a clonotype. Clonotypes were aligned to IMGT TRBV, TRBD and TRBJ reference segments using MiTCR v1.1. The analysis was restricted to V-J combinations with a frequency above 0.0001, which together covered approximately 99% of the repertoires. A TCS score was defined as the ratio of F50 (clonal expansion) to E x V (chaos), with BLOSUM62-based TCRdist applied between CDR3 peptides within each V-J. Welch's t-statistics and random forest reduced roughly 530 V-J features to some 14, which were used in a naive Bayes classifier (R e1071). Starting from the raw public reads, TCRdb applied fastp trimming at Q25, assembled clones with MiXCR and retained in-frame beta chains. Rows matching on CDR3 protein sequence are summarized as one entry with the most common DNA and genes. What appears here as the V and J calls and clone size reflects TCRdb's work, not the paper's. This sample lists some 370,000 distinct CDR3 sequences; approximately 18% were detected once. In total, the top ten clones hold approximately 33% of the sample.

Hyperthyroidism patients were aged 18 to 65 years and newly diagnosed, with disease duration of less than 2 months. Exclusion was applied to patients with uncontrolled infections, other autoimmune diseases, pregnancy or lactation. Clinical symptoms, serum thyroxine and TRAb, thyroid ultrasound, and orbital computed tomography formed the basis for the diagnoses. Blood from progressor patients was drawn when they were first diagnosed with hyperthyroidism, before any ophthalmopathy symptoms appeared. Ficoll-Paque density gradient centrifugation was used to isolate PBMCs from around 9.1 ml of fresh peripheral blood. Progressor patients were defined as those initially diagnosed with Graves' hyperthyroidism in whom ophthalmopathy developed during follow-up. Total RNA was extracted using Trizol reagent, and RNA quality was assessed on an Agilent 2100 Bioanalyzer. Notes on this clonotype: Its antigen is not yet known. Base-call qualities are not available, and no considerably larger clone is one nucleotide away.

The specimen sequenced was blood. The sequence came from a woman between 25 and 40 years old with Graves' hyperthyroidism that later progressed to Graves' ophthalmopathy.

In nucleotide form, the sequence is TGTGCCTGGAGTGTTGTGGGGAACACTGAAGCTTTCTTT. Translated, this is CAWSVVGNTEAFF. The V gene is TRBV30 and the J gene is TRBJ1-1; too little of a D gene remains to name it. The CDR3 sequence holds 13 residues, the cysteine and phenylalanine included. Only the CDR3 DNA is retained, 39 bases long and in frame from the first base. Trimming removed 0 bases from V and 1 base from J, leaving 6 bases between the germline ends. The germline V gene (reference sequence) yields GTSNPN for CDR1 and SVGIG for CDR2.